This T cell receptor (beta chain) was sequenced during a study of shared clonotypes between healthy human individuals (dated by TCRdb to about 2020). A note on the overall study: The cohort comprised a couple of women and a few men aged 18 to 49 years. For each donor, CD4 naive and CD4 memory were each given three plates, CD8 naive was given two plates, and CD8 memory was given one plate. Blood TCR repertoires of about 5 healthy adults were deeply sequenced to estimate repertoire size and the extent of clonotype sharing between individuals. To increase sequencing depth and limit assay-specific biases, TCR repertoire library preparation and sequencing were carried out by different laboratories using diverse techniques. Per donor, leukapheresis produced somewhere between about 0.8 and 9 billion PBMCs. The paper's findings and limits, for the study overall: Because the study included a small number of donors, the genetic and exposure-history diversity represented was limited. Compared with non-shared clonotypes, the clonotypes found in all four sorted-subset donors had higher generation probabilities. Rarefaction of sorted-subset datasets indicated incomplete sequencing despite the large sequencing depth. Only blood was sampled, and tissue TCR repertoires likely differ from those in blood. Across four donors, roughly 5.1% of naive CD4, around 3.5% of naive CD8, 2% to 2.5% of memory CD4, and around 0.4% of memory CD8 clonotypes were shared. Based on pairwise subsampling, the degree of clonotype sharing among donors was expected to be affected by sequencing depth. Estimated clonotype richness was generally larger for naive than for memory subsets.

Details on this clone: No cognate antigen has been identified for it. No quality values exist for individual bases; no much larger clone is one base distant. In the same sample, other DNA sequences code for this CDR3.

TCR CDR3 regions were amplified from genomic DNA by multiplex PCR using the deep immunoSEQ assay. Extracted genomic DNA from each cell subset was spread evenly across all wells of several immunoSEQ 96-well plates, with each plate serving as a replicate. For sorted subsets, each replicate PCR was loaded with approximately 200 ng genomic DNA, equivalent to 30,000 or so T cell genomes. Purified libraries were quantified with a Qubit 3.0 fluorometer, sized on a Bioanalyzer 2100, and re-quantified with the KAPA Library Quantification kit. A separate single-read 150-cycle Illumina NextSeq 550 flow cell was used to sequence each immunoSEQ 96-well plate. The original methods were these. Because the immunoSEQ output held only junctional sequences and lacked quality scores, the filtering could not match the filtering applied to full-length reads. To assign V/J genes and CDR3, sequences were annotated using PyIR, a Python wrapper for IgBLAST v1.9, with IMGT germline references. Reads were removed for weak V/J assignments (E-value above 1e-6), missing CDR3, stop codons, out-of-frame junctions, or ambiguous translated residues. V3J clonotypes were defined by identical inferred V gene, J gene, and CDR3 amino acid sequence. To compute the percentage overlap between repertoires, the number of shared unique clonotypes was divided by the size of the smaller repertoire. Richness of each repertoire was evaluated using RTK rarefaction, the Chao1 estimator, and Recon v2.1 estimates of unobserved clonotypes. For all TCRbeta clonotypes obtained by the gDNA method from several donors, generation probabilities were computed with OLGA. This is the immuneACCESS table as TCRdb keeps it, with only in-frame sequences that have V and J called. A part of the clones is gone; compared with another copy, unresolved V genes explain less than half, and the rest is unexplained. The V and J calls and clone size are taken from that table; D and trimming were inferred from the DNA. This sample is represented by over a million clones; roughly 97% of them were singletons. The top ten hold about 1.2% of the sample.

From cysteine to phenylalanine, the CDR3 is 11 amino acids long. The DNA shown is the 33-base CDR3, in frame from base 1. V is clipped by 1 base and J by 7 bases, and the sequence between their germline boundaries is 8 bases long. For CDR1 and CDR2, the germline V gene (reference sequence) lists DFQATT and SNEGSKA. The donors were healthy, HIV-negative adults with no recently reported acute infections or vaccinations. Every donor was a Caucasian adult residing in Nashville, Tennessee, USA. Magnetic negative selection was used to enrich CD4+ T cells, after which naive cells were positively selected on CD45RA and the negative fraction became the memory subset. After blood collection by leukapheresis, PBMCs were isolated using Ficoll-Histopaque density gradient centrifugation and then cryopreserved in the vapor phase of liquid nitrogen. Analytical flow cytometry was used to check the purity and quantity of every magnetically sorted T cell population. Genomic DNA was isolated from each sorted fraction and quantified by UV absorbance on a Nanodrop 2000c.

The sequenced material came from naive CD4+ T cells sorted from blood. The sample's cell subset or site label, in plain terms: CD45RA+ positively selected. The origin of this receptor is a young man in good health. In this chain, TRBV20-1 is recombined with TRBJ2-7; the D gene assignment is ambiguous. CDR3 sequence: CSARVISEQYF. The DNA reads as follows: TGCAGTGCTAGAGTGATTTCGGAGCAGTACTTC.